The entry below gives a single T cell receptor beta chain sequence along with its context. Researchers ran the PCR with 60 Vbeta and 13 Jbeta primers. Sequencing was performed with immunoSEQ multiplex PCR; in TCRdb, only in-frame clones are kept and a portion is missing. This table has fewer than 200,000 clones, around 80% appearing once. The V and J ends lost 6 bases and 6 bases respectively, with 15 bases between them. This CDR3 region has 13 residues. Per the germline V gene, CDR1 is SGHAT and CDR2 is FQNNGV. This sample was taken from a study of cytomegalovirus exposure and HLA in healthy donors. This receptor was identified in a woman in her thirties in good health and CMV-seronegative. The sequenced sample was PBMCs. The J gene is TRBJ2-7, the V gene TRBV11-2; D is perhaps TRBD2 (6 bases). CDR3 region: CASSHPWRGEQYF. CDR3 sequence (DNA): TGTGCCAGCAGTCACCCTTGGAGGGGCGAGCAGTACTTC.